A single sample is the source of the 9 T cell receptor beta chains below, sequenced in a study of vaccination effects on CD4 cells after COVID-19. These receptors lack a known antigen. TCRdb's table, derived via immunoSEQ multiplex PCR, lists solely in-frame clones and lacks some. The table includes tens of thousands of clones, roughly 73% detected once. Scientists isolated CD4+ T cells after a roughly 9-day culture period ended. Each participant received a vaccine that was either BNT162b2 or mRNA-1273, given as two doses. The specimen was CD4+ T cells from PBMCs cultured without peptide, collected after COVID-19 vaccination. These receptor sequences come from a human donor who received a COVID-19 vaccine.

The chain uses TRBV24-1 and TRBJ2-3, with no clear D. The V end was cut by 3 bases, the J end by 1 base, with 10 bases between. Germline CDR1 KGHDR, CDR2 SFDVKD. This CDR3 comprises 15 residues. CDR3: CATSDTDQGTDTQYF. The CDR3 region has the DNA TGTGCCACCAGTGATACCGATCAGGGCACAGATACGCAGTATTTT.

Only one count was recorded for this clone. The chain links TRBV4-3 to TRBJ2-3, with a weak D call TRBD1 (6 bases). This CDR3 has 16 amino acids. Trimming took off 1 base at V and 4 bases at J, with 15 bases between the two ends. CDR1 is LGHNA and CDR2 is YSLEER in the germline V gene. This chain's CDR3 is CASSQGPQGIADTQYF. Written as DNA, the CDR3 is TGCGCCAGCAGCCAAGGTCCCCAGGGGATCGCAGATACGCAGTATTTT.

The rearrangement joins TRBV18 to TRBJ1-1; D is perhaps TRBD1 (5 bases). Germline values: CDR1 KGHSH, CDR2 LQKENI. V lost 0 bases and J 4 bases, leaving 15 bases between the germline ends. This CDR3 is 16 amino acids long. This CDR3 reads CASSPPARGSSTEAFF. The CDR3 DNA is TGTGCCAGCTCACCACCCGCGAGGGGTTCTTCCACTGAAGCTTTCTTT. The full variable domain, its missing parts supplied by reference TRBV18 and TRBJ1-1, is NAGVMQNPRHLVRRRGQEARLRCSPMKGHSHVYWYRQLPEEGLKFMVYLQKENIIDESGMPKERFSAEFPKEGPSILRIQQVVRGDSAAYFCASSPPARGSSTEAFFGQGTRLTVV.

The rearrangement links TRBV11-3 to TRBJ2-3; D call uncertain. This CDR3 is 15 amino acids long. V shed 0 bases and J shed 4 bases, with 11 bases lying between them. Germline V CDR1 and CDR2: SGHNT, YENEEA. The CDR3 DNA follows: TGTGCCAGCAGCTTAGATCCGAACACGCCAGATACGCAGTATTTT. Encoded protein: CASSLDPNTPDTQYF.

V is TRBV4-2 and J is TRBJ1-3; D uncertain. The CDR3 sequence is 15 residues long. Germline CDR1 is LGHNA and CDR2 is YNFKEQ. V shed 1 base and J shed 3 bases, with 10 bases lying between them. CDR3 sequence (DNA): TGTGCCAGCAGCCAAGCTAAGGGTCATGGAAACACCATATATTTT. Amino acid sequence: CASSQAKGHGNTIYF.

The chain links TRBV19 to TRBJ2-3; D possibly corresponds to TRBD2 (5 bases). Trimming took off 5 bases at V and 2 bases at J, with 17 bases between the two ends. In germline, CDR1 is LNHDA, CDR2 SQIVND (reference sequence). The CDR3 loop spans 16 amino acids. The CDR3 nucleotides are TGTGCCAGTAGTGCCCCTAGACTACTAAACACAGATACGCAGTATTTT. Translated, it gives CASSAPRLLNTDTQYF.

The chain is built from TRBV29-1 and TRBJ2-3, with D tentatively TRBD1 (6 bases). Trimming pared 6 bases from V and 1 base from J, leaving 17 bases between. The CDR3 has 15 amino acids. The germline V gene encodes CDR1 SQVTM and CDR2 ANQGSEA. The CDR3 bases are TGCAGCGTGATTCAGGGGCCCCGTGGCACAGATACGCAGTATTTT. Protein: CSVIQGPRGTDTQYF.

V is TRBV6-4 and J is TRBJ2-5, with D possibly matching TRBD1 (6 bases). There are 14 residues in the CDR3. The germline V and J ends were trimmed by 10 bases and 11 bases, with 26 bases remaining between them. Germline CDR1 MRHNA, CDR2 SNTAGT. In DNA, the CDR3 is TGTGCCACCAAATTTGGGACAAGCCCGTGTGTGCAGTACTTC. As protein: CATKFGTSPCVQYF.

The chain joins TRBV20-1 to TRBJ2-7, with a tentative D call TRBD2 (5 bases). Germline assignment: CDR1 DFQATT and CDR2 SNEGSKA (reference sequence). The CDR3 is made up of 14 amino acids. The CDR3 sequence: CSASELEGYLKLRV. The CDR3 DNA follows: TGCAGTGCTAGTGAGCTTGAGGGCTACCTTAAGCTCAGGGTC.